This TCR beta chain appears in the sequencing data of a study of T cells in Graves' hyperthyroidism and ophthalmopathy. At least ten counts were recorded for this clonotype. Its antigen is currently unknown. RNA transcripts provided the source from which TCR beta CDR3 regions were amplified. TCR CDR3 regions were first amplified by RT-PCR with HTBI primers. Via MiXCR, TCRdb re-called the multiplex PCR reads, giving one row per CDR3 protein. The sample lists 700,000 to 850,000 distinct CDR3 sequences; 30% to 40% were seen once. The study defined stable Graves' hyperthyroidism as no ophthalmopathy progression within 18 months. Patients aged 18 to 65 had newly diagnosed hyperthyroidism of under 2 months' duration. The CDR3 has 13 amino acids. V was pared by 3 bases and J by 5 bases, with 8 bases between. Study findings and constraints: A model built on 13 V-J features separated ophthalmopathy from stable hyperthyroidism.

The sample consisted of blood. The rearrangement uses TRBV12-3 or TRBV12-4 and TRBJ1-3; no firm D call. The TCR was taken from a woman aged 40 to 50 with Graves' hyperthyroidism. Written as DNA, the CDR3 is TGTGCCAGCAGTTTTGGGTTCCGAAACACCATATATTTT. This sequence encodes CASSFGFRNTIYF.